Included here is one T cell receptor beta chain sequence, with context. Its specificity is unknown. This sample was taken from a study of T cell responses to AZD1222 COVID-19 vaccine. The study's findings and limits: Of the AZD1222 recipients, only 6 or 7 were seropositive at baseline. Repertoire sampling occurred only after the peak T cell response. Two AZD1222 administrations were followed by greater Spike-specific TCR breadth and depth.

Second-dose timings of about 4 or about 12 weeks were pooled. This CDR3 spans 14 amino acids. Germline values: CDR1 SEHNR, CDR2 FQNEAQ (reference sequence). Between the trimmed V and J ends, which lost 11 bases and 0 bases, there was a span of 14 bases. Profiled with immunoSEQ multiplex PCR; TCRdb holds only in-frame clones, not every one. Counted here are about 130,000 clones, 80% to 95% occurring once; the ten biggest clones make up approximately 1.2%. V is TRBV7-9 and J is TRBJ1-3; D possibly corresponds to TRBD1 (5 bases). Sequenced here: peripheral blood, sampled 28 days after the second AZD1222 dose. This clonotype originated in an adult who received the AZD1222 COVID-19 vaccine. This CDR3 is CAWPQGLSGNTIYF. CDR3 DNA: TGTGCCTGGCCTCAGGGTCTCTCTGGAAACACCATATATTTT.